Listed here are 29 T cell receptor beta chains from one sample, sequenced in a study of beta chain features in type 1 diabetes. cDNA synthesis used the whole RNA isolate, giving expressed TCRB sequences. The repertoire was sequenced with immunoSEQ multiplex PCR; TCRdb's copy has only in-frame clones and lacks some. The sample has nearly 250,000 clones; roughly 15% are singletons. The sequencing input was naive CD4+ T cells from blood. These receptors were taken from a woman in her 40s in good health.

This chain uses TRBV6-4 with TRBJ1-2, with D perhaps matching TRBD1 (6 bases). Germline V CDR1 and CDR2: MRHNA, SNTAGT. The CDR3 runs 13 residues. V lost 6 bases and J 2 bases, leaving 10 bases between the germline ends. CDR3 sequence (DNA): TGTGCCAGCAGGGGGGCCGGGAACTATGGCTACACCTTC. Its protein product is CASRGAGNYGYTF.

On this clone itself: Being one base from a much bigger clone, this may be a read error. This chain joins TRBV11-2 and TRBJ2-7; D unclear. Germline CDR1 SGHAT, CDR2 FQNNGV. The V end lost 5 bases, the J end lost 0 bases, and 5 bases lay between the germline ends. This CDR3 spans 12 amino acids. CDR3 sequence reads: CASSASSYEQYF. The CDR3 DNA is TGTGCCAGCAGCGCCAGCTCCTACGAGCAGTACTTC. The whole variable domain, filled in from reference TRBV11-2 and TRBJ2-7, reads EAGVAQSPRYKIIEKRQSVAFWCNPISGHATLYWYQQILGQGPKLLIQFQNNGVVDDSQLPKDRFSAERLKGVDSTLKIQPAKLEDSAVYLCASSASSYEQYFGPGTRLTVT.

The DNA for the CDR3 is TGCGCCAGCAGCCACCTCACTAGCGGGAGGAATGAGCAGTTCTTC. It encodes CASSHLTSGRNEQFF. V and J are TRBV4-3 and TRBJ2-1; 12 bases agree with TRBD2. The CDR3 runs to 15 residues. Germline trimming cut 3 bases from V and 7 bases from J; bases unmatched to any gene: 4. Per the germline V gene, CDR1 is LGHNA and CDR2 is YSLEER.

This rearrangement joins TRBV7-2 to TRBJ1-5, with TRBD1 as a possible D gene (6 bases). Germline-derived CDR1 and CDR2 are SGHTA and FQGNSA. Trimming pared 5 bases from V and 0 bases from J, leaving 11 bases between. This CDR3 comprises 15 residues. This CDR3 is CASSQGQYSNQPQHF. The CDR3 coding sequence is TGTGCCAGCAGCCAAGGACAGTATAGCAATCAGCCCCAGCATTTT.

V usage is TRBV4-3 and J usage is TRBJ1-6; D call uncertain. V was pared by 1 base and J by 7 bases, with 14 bases between. The CDR3 is made up of 16 amino acids. Germline lookup yields CDR1 LGHNA and CDR2 YSLEER. The CDR3 DNA follows: TGCGCCAGCAGCCAAGGAAAACGGTCCGCGAATTCACCCCTCCACTTT. Encoded protein: CASSQGKRSANSPLHF.

This clone appeared many times. For the CDR3, the DNA is TGCGCCAGCAGGTTGAGCGAGGGTGAGCAGTTCTTC. The encoded protein is CASRLSEGEQFF. The V gene is TRBV5-1, the J gene TRBJ2-1; D might be TRBD2 (5 bases). From germline, CDR1 is SGHRS and CDR2 YFSETQ. The ends were cut back, 5 bases at V and 9 bases at J, with 12 bases in the middle. The CDR3 loop spans 12 amino acids.

The genes are TRBV7-9 and TRBJ1-1; TRBD1 matches at 7 bases. CDR1 is SEHNR and CDR2 is FQNEAQ in the germline V gene (reference sequence). The CDR3 is 13 amino acids. Trimming cost V 9 bases and J 1 base; bases outside gene matches: 5. CDR3 residues: CASRGQPNTEAFF. CDR3 DNA: TGTGCCAGTAGGGGACAGCCGAACACTGAAGCTTTCTTT.

V usage is TRBV7-6 and J usage is TRBJ1-2, with 9 bases identical to TRBD1. The CDR3 is 14 residues long. V trimming: 6 bases; J trimming: 5 bases; junction bases outside the gene matches: 7. Per the germline V gene, CDR1 is SGHVS and CDR2 is FNYEAQ. The CDR3 DNA is TGTGCCAGCAGTCAAGGGGACAGGGCTTATGGCTACACCTTC. Protein: CASSQGDRAYGYTF.

The sample holds a few counts of this clone. This chain joins TRBV19 and TRBJ2-1; D perhaps matches TRBD2 (6 bases). The CDR3 length is 16 residues. The germline CDR1 and CDR2 sequences are LNHDA and SQIVND (reference sequence). V gave up 2 bases and J gave up 7 bases, with 18 bases separating them. The CDR3 here is CASSILGGSSTNEQFF. In nucleotides, the CDR3 is TGTGCCAGTAGTATATTGGGGGGTTCCTCAACGAATGAGCAGTTCTTC.

This clone was found a few times. The chain couples TRBV4-3 to TRBJ2-5; 8 bases agree with TRBD2. The junction had 2 bases not matched to a gene; V was cut back by 2 bases and J by 3 bases. The CDR3 is 14 residues long. CDR1 is LGHNA and CDR2 is YSLEER in the germline V gene. The CDR3 DNA is TGCGCCAGCAGCCAAAACGGGGGGGAAGAGACCCAGTACTTC. It yields the protein CASSQNGGEETQYF.

This clone was observed a handful of times. The chain employs TRBV5-1 and TRBJ2-7; possible D gene TRBD1, 6 bases. The CDR3 extends over 14 amino acids. Germline CDR1 is SGHRS and CDR2 is YFSETQ. The V gene lost 2 bases and the J gene lost 1 base, with 10 bases spanning the gap. CDR3 loop: CASSFGQGSYEQYF. For the CDR3, the DNA is TGCGCCAGCAGCTTCGGCCAGGGGTCCTACGAGCAGTACTTC.

This clone was seen a handful of times. V and J are TRBV5-1 and TRBJ2-7, with TRBD1 matching 8 bases. Germline trimming cut 3 bases from V and 2 bases from J; bases unmatched to any gene: 7. This CDR3 spans 15 amino acids. Germline V gene lookup returns CDR1 SGHRS and CDR2 YFSETQ. DNA for the CDR3: TGCGCCAGCAGCTGGGCGGGACAGGCTGCCTACGAGCAGTACTTC. Amino acids: CASSWAGQAAYEQYF.

Concerning this clone itself: Other DNA variants within this sample encode the same CDR3. This chain joins TRBV6-5 and TRBJ2-7; 8 bases fit TRBD1. J was trimmed by 3 bases and V by 6 bases; bases with no gene match: 4. Germline V gene sequence: CDR1 MNHEY, CDR2 SVGAGI. The CDR3 is 13 residues long. CDR3 sequence (DNA): TGTGCCAGCAGACGGACAGGGAACTACGAGCAGTACTTC. Protein product: CASRRTGNYEQYF.

V is TRBV5-4 and J is TRBJ1-6, with 7 bases lining up with TRBD1. The V gene's germline CDR1 is SGHNT and CDR2 YYREEE (reference sequence). CDR3 length: 17 amino acids. Germline trimming cut 3 bases from V and 7 bases from J; bases unmatched to any gene: 13. CDR3 coding DNA: TGTGCCAGCAGCTCCCACGGCCCTGCAGGGGGAAATTCACCCCTCCACTTT. Translated: CASSSHGPAGGNSPLHF.

The chain uses TRBV7-9 and TRBJ1-3; unclear D gene. V gave up 5 bases and J gave up 0 bases, with 20 bases separating them. In germline, CDR1 is SEHNR, CDR2 FQNEAQ (reference sequence). The CDR3 runs 18 residues. The CDR3 DNA is TGTGCCAGCAGCCATACCCACGCCGACTCTCCCTCTGGAAACACCATATATTTT. This sequence encodes CASSHTHADSPSGNTIYF.

This clone was found a few times. The J gene is TRBJ1-5, the V gene TRBV7-9; D perhaps matches TRBD1 (5 bases). V was trimmed by 1 base and J by 1 base, leaving 17 bases between them. CDR1 is SEHNR and CDR2 is FQNEAQ in the germline V gene (reference sequence). The CDR3 covers 18 residues. CDR3 DNA: TGTGCCAGCAGCTTAGGGGGAAGGGGATATAGAAGCAATCAGCCCCAGCATTTT. This translates into CASSLGGRGYRSNQPQHF.

This clone was recorded a few times. The CDR3 nucleotides read TGTGCCAGCAGTGAACAGTTGAACACTGAAGCTTTCTTT. Amino acid sequence: CASSEQLNTEAFF. The chain is built from TRBV6-1 and TRBJ1-1; no clear D gene. CDR1 is MNHNS, CDR2 SASEGT, per germline. The CDR3 length is 13 residues. The germline V and J ends were trimmed by 2 bases and 0 bases, with 4 bases remaining between them.

This chain uses TRBV6-1 with TRBJ2-7, with a weak D call TRBD1 (7 bases). Germline CDR1 MNHNS, CDR2 SASEGT. The V end lost 2 bases, the J end lost 4 bases, and 15 bases lay between the germline ends. The CDR3 consists of 15 residues. The CDR3 sequence is CASSERGRGAYEQYF. The CDR3 DNA follows: TGTGCCAGCAGTGAACGCGGCAGGGGGGCGTACGAGCAGTACTTC.

V is TRBV6-5 and J is TRBJ1-3; D is possibly TRBD1 (6 bases). V lost 2 bases and J lost 7, with 9 bases in between. The V gene's germline CDR1 is MNHEY and CDR2 SVGAGI. CDR3 length equals 13 residues. Here the CDR3 DNA reads TGTGCCAGCAGTTACACTCAGGGGAACACCATATATTTT. This translates into CASSYTQGNTIYF.

This clone has only one observation. This rearrangement joins TRBV19 to TRBJ2-7; 10 bases map to TRBD1. This CDR3 is built from 15 residues. The germline V gene has CDR1 LNHDA and CDR2 SQIVND (reference sequence). V lost 3 bases, J lost 5 bases, and 7 bases stayed unmatched. The chain's CDR3 is CASSIIDRGRDEQYF. CDR3 DNA sequence: TGTGCCAGTAGTATTATTGACAGGGGGCGCGACGAGCAGTACTTC.

V is TRBV18 and J is TRBJ2-7; 10 nucleotides line up with TRBD2. V was clipped by 0 bases and J by 5 bases; unmatched bases: 7. The CDR3 is made up of 16 amino acids. Germline V gene data show CDR1 as KGHSH and CDR2 as LQKENI. The CDR3 bases are TGTGCCAGCTCACCACCTATTAGCGGGGGGATCAACGAGCAGTACTTC. Protein sequence: CASSPPISGGINEQYF.

DNA of the CDR3: TGTGCCAGCAGTGACCAGGGAAGTACGAACACCGGGGAGCTGTTTTTT. This encodes CASSDQGSTNTGELFF. The chain links TRBV2 to TRBJ2-2; maybe TRBD1 (5 bases). The ends were cut back, 3 bases at V and 0 bases at J, with 11 bases in the middle. Germline CDR1 and CDR2: SNHLY and FYNNEI. This CDR3 has 16 residues.

J is TRBJ1-2 and V is TRBV5-1; 7 bases match TRBD1. Germline lookup yields CDR1 SGHRS and CDR2 YFSETQ. This CDR3 contains 14 residues. V lost 4 bases, J lost 6 bases, and 9 bases stayed unmatched. The CDR3 DNA sequence: TGCGCCAGCAGCCCGGTGACAGGGATGAATGGCTACACCTTC. It encodes CASSPVTGMNGYTF.

This clone has only a few counts. This chain links TRBV5-1 with TRBJ2-7; D possibly corresponds to TRBD2 (6 bases). Trimming removed 4 bases from V and 7 bases from J, with 12 bases in between. This CDR3 is built from 12 residues. Per germline, CDR1 SGHRS and CDR2 YFSETQ. CDR3 sequence: CASSVEGREQYF. The CDR3 nucleotides are TGCGCCAGCAGCGTGGAGGGGCGAGAGCAGTACTTC.

The chain uses TRBV2 and TRBJ1-1; 7 nucleotides match TRBD1. Trimming cost V 5 bases and J 0 bases; bases outside gene matches: 3. The germline gives CDR1 SNHLY, CDR2 FYNNEI. The CDR3 loop spans 14 amino acids. The CDR3 region has the DNA TGTGCCAGCAGTACACAGGGGATGAACACTGAAGCTTTCTTT. It codes for CASSTQGMNTEAFF.

This clone was found a few times. The rearrangement links TRBV29-1 to TRBJ1-1; perhaps TRBD1 as D (6 bases). The length of the CDR3 is 13 residues. V lost 8 bases and J lost 3, with 16 bases in between. Germline lookup yields CDR1 SQVTM and CDR2 ANQGSEA. The DNA for the CDR3 is TGCAGCACCGCTTACAGGGTCGACACTGAAGCTTTCTTT. It codes for CSTAYRVDTEAFF.

The chain recombines TRBV4-3 with TRBJ2-7, with 8 bases identical to TRBD2. Trimming took 3 bases from V and 7 from J; bases not matched to a gene: 5. The CDR3 is made up of 13 amino acids. Germline CDR1 and CDR2: LGHNA and YSLEER. CDR3 DNA: TGCGCCAGCAGCCAGGGACTAGTGGGGGAGCAGTACTTC. Protein: CASSQGLVGEQYF.

This rearrangement joins TRBV7-2 to TRBJ2-1; TRBD2 matches at 9 bases. Germline lookup yields CDR1 SGHTA and CDR2 FQGNSA. Trimming took 1 base from V and 9 from J; bases not matched to a gene: 10. CDR3 length equals 16 residues. The CDR3 is CASSLGAGGERIEQFF. The DNA for the CDR3 is TGTGCCAGCAGCTTAGGGGCGGGGGGGGAGAGAATTGAGCAGTTCTTC.

The gene calls are TRBV18 and TRBJ2-5; the D gene is possibly TRBD1 (6 bases). The V end lost 5 bases, the J end lost 4 bases, and 14 bases lay between the germline ends. This CDR3 has 14 residues. CDR1 is KGHSH and CDR2 is LQKENI in the germline V gene. The CDR3 coding sequence is TGTGCCAGCTCAACAGGGACCGCCGCAGAGACCCAGTACTTC. Its protein is CASSTGTAAETQYF. Combining the CDR3 with reference TRBV18 and TRBJ2-5 gives the whole variable domain NAGVMQNPRHLVRRRGQEARLRCSPMKGHSHVYWYRQLPEEGLKFMVYLQKENIIDESGMPKERFSAEFPKEGPSILRIQQVVRGDSAAYFCASSTGTAAETQYFGPGTRLLVL.